The source of this TCR beta chain is a study of T cell responses to AZD1222 COVID-19 vaccine. Findings of the study overall: Two AZD1222 administrations were followed by greater Spike-specific TCR breadth and depth. Clonal diversity was possibly underestimated; the donors were predominantly white British and more often female. The study identified only five or six AZD1222 recipients as seropositive at baseline.

With 6 bases removed from V and 4 bases from J, the gap between germline ends came to 16 bases. This CDR3 region has 15 residues. Germline CDR1 and CDR2: MDHEN and SYDVKM. Details on this clone: What it recognizes is unknown.

Some clones are missing from TCRdb's copy, which holds only in-frame ones; the method was immunoSEQ multiplex PCR. In the table there are about 140,000 clones, 88% of which are singletons. Second doses that came at about 4 or about 12 weeks were put together. The source of this sequence is an adult who received the AZD1222 COVID-19 vaccine. V gene TRBV28 combines with J gene TRBJ2-1; D is unresolved. The starting material was peripheral blood, obtained 28 days after the second AZD1222 dose. CDR3 region: CASRPIEGNYNEQFF. The CDR3 DNA sequence: TGTGCCAGCAGACCTATAGAAGGGAATTACAATGAGCAGTTCTTC. Based on the CDR3 plus reference TRBV28 and TRBJ2-1, the full variable domain is DVKVTQSSRYLVKRTGEKVFLECVQDMDHENMFWYRQDPGLGLRLIYFSYDVKMKEKGDIPEGYSVSREKKERFSLILESASTNQTSMYLCASRPIEGNYNEQFFGPGTRLTVL.